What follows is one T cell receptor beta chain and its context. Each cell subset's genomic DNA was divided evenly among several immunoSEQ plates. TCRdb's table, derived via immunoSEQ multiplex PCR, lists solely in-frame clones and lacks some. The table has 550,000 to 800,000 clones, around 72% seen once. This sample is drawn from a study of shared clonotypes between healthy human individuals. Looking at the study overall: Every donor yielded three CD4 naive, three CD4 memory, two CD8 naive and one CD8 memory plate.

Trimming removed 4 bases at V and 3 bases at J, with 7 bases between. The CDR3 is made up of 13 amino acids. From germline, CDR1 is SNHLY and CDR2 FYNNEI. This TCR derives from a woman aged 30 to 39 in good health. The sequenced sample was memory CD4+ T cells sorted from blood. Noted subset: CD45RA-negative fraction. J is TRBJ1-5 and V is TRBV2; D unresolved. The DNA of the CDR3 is TGTGCCAGCAGTGCCGATTTCAATCAGCCCCAGCATTTT. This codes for CASSADFNQPQHF.